These T cell receptor beta chains were read from a single sample in a study of Ad26.COV2.S vaccination and SARS-CoV-2 variants. The table came from immunoSEQ multiplex PCR; TCRdb's copy has only in-frame clones and leaves some out. The table shows 500,000 or so clones, with approximately 89% occurring only once. The sample was peripheral blood, taken in a trial of Ad26.COV2.S vaccine versus placebo. The receptors originated from a person between 18 and 65 years old who received the Ad26.COV2.S COVID-19 vaccine or a placebo. Each CDR3 is given with its conserved first and last residue. The order of the fields is J gene, V gene, CDR3 protein.

TRBJ1-4	TRBV19	CASSVTGEEKLFF
TRBJ1-2	TRBV27	CASSLSIIPGVKDYGYTF
TRBJ2-1	TRBV5-1	CASSALAAGGPYNEQFF
TRBJ2-7	TRBV19	CASSMNPGQRTYEQYF
TRBJ2-2	TRBV7-9	CASSLFGGTGELFF
TRBJ2-1	TRBV6-5	CASSYSRDRYNEQFF
TRBJ1-2	TRBV4-1	CASSLGWGRGLSSGYTF
TRBJ2-3	TRBV4-2	CASSQNRDSHTDTQYF
TRBJ2-3	TRBV20-1	CSIRVTDTQYF
TRBJ1-5	TRBV7-8	CASSLAGGDQPQHF
TRBJ1-1	TRBV13	CASSSWTRMNTEAFF
TRBJ2-6	TRBV9	CASSATLGLSPSGANVLTF
TRBJ2-2	TRBV15	CATERGTGVSGELFF
TRBJ1-5	TRBV24-1	CATSYGGDQPQHF
TRBJ1-1	TRBV19	CASSTDDFMNTEAFF
TRBJ2-6	TRBV3-1/TRBV3-2	CASSQPGANVLTF
TRBJ1-1	TRBV7-8	CASSQGQNTEAFF
TRBJ1-6	TRBV11-2	CASSFSYNSPLHF
TRBJ1-1	TRBV6-4	CASSYDPNTEAFF
TRBJ2-4	TRBV7-3	CASSLGGGIAKNIQYF
TRBJ1-5	TRBV2	CASSEQGAQAQPQHF
TRBJ2-3	TRBV2	CASRPGWDTDTQYF
TRBJ1-5	TRBV27	CASSLRQADQPQHF
TRBJ2-1	TRBV7-2	CASSFTSSYNEQFF
TRBJ2-2	TRBV28	CASPGQEGGELFF
TRBJ1-3	TRBV23-1	CASSQAAAWAGRSYSGNTIYF
TRBJ2-5	TRBV28	CASSTVETQYF
TRBJ2-1	TRBV5-8	CASSLASGADSYNEQFF
TRBJ1-3	TRBV10-3	CASQLLGTGGSDTIYF
TRBJ1-5	TRBV29-1	CSVSQGNQPQHF
TRBJ2-7	TRBV5-1	CASRDLISYEQYF
TRBJ2-7	TRBV11-1	CASSLWSRDEQYF
TRBJ2-1	TRBV19	CASSMYRTSRYNEQFF
TRBJ2-5	TRBV6-6	CASSGRVGLKTQYF
TRBJ2-3	TRBV3-1/TRBV3-2	CASSQWRGGPSSTDTQYF
TRBJ1-1	TRBV7-3	CASSLFNLRGQSEAFF
TRBJ2-4	TRBV7-9	CASSWTGSRNIQYF
TRBJ1-3	TRBV12-3/TRBV12-4	CASSLQENTIYF
TRBJ2-2	TRBV2	CASRPQGVTGELFF
TRBJ1-3	TRBV4-3	CASSQDIGSSGNTIYF
TRBJ2-7	TRBV7-2	CASSSQGQVSYEQYF
TRBJ1-1	TRBV5-1	CASSLDGGRNTEAFF
TRBJ2-5	TRBV5-5	CASSLSTTLWETQYF
TRBJ1-1	TRBV29-1	CSVDIQRTEAFF
TRBJ2-2	TRBV11-2	CASSFKAPYRVTGELFF
TRBJ1-4	TRBV7-8	CASSLNGGVPEKLFF